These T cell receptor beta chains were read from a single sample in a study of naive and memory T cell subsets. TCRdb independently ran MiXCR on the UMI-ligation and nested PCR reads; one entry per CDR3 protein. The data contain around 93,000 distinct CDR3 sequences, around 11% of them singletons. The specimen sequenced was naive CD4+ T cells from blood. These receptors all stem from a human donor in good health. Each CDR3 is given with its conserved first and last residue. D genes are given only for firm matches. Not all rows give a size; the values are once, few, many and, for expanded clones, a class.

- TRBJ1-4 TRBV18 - CASSPVTRDEKLFF TGTGCCAGCTCACCAGTGACAAGGGATGAAAAACTGTTTTTT
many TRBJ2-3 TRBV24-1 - CATSDLDTQYF TGTGCCACCAGTGATTTAGATACGCAGTATTTT
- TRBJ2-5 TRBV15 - CATSRTQETQYF TGTGCCACCAGCAGAACGCAAGAGACCCAGTACTTC
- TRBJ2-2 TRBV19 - CASSSRGAAGELFF TGTGCCAGTAGTAGCCGGGGCGCCGCCGGGGAGCTGTTTTTT
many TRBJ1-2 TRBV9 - CASSGELTGFSGYTF TGTGCCAGCAGCGGTGAACTGACAGGATTCTCTGGCTACACCTTC
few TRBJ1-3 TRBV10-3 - CAISLGASGNTIYF TGTGCCATCAGTTTGGGGGCGTCCGGAAACACCATATATTTT
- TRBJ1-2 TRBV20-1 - CSARRRHPLTGPF TGCAGTGCGAGAAGAAGACACCCGCTCACGGGGCCCTTC
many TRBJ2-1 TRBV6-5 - CASKRAAASLDPYNEQFF TGTGCCAGCAAAAGGGCAGCGGCTAGCCTAGACCCCTACAATGAGCAGTTCTTC
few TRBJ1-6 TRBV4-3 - CASSQDKGSPLHF TGCGCCAGCAGCCAAGATAAGGGGTCACCCCTCCACTTT
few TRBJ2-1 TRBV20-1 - CSADDHNEQFF TGCAGTGCTGACGACCACAATGAGCAGTTCTTC
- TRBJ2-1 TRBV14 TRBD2 CASSQSFGGAHEQFF TGTGCCAGCAGCCAATCATTCGGGGGGGCCCATGAGCAGTTCTTC
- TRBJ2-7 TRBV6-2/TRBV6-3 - CASSHKVVGRHEQYF TGTGCCAGCAGCCACAAGGTCGTGGGGCGACACGAGCAGTACTTC
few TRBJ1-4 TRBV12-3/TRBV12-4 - CASSLVGFEKLFF TGTGCCAGCAGTCTCGTTGGATTTGAAAAACTGTTTTTT
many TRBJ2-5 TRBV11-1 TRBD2 CAGQRGRETQYF TGTGCCGGGCAGCGGGGAAGAGAGACCCAGTACTTC
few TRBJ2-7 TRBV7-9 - CASKGATYEQYF TGTGCCAGCAAAGGGGCAACCTACGAGCAGTACTTC
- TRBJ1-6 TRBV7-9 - CASRESGASGQSPLHF TGTGCCAGCAGAGAGTCGGGGGCATCAGGTCAATCACCCCTCCACTTT
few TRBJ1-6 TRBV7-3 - CASSLNRALNSPLHF TGTGCCAGCAGCTTAAACAGGGCCCTTAATTCACCCCTCCACTTT
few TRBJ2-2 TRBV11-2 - CASSLVGKGETGELFF TGTGCCAGCAGCTTAGTAGGGAAGGGGGAAACCGGGGAGCTGTTTTTT
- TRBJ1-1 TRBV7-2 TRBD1 CASSMGQHGTEAFF TGTGCCAGCAGCATGGGACAGCATGGCACTGAAGCTTTCTTT
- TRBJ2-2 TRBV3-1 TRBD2 CASSHQARGAGELFF TGTGCCAGCAGCCATCAAGCGCGGGGGGCCGGGGAGCTGTTTTTT
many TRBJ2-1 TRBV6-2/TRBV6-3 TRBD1 CASSYWGTDNNEQFF TGTGCCAGCAGCTATTGGGGGACAGATAACAATGAGCAGTTCTTC
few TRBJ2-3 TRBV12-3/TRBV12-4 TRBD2 CASTGEGFLAGRDTQYF TGTGCCAGCACCGGAGAAGGGTTCCTAGCGGGGCGGGATACGCAGTATTTT
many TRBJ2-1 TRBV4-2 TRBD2 CASSQDGSSGRANGKQFF TGTGCCAGCAGCCAAGATGGGTCTAGCGGGAGGGCCAATGGAAAGCAGTTCTTC
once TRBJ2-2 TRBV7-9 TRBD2 CASSSRTSGSNGELFF TGTGCCAGCAGCTCTCGGACTAGCGGGAGCAACGGGGAGCTGTTTTTT
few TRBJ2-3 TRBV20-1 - CSASLAGKADTQYF TGCAGTGCTAGTTTGGCAGGGAAGGCAGATACGCAGTATTTT
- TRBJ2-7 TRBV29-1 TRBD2 CSVRGDLIGGGGYEQYF TGCAGCGTTAGAGGGGACCTAATAGGCGGCGGGGGGTACGAGCAGTACTTC
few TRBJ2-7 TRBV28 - CASITYGVTGSYEQYF TGTGCCAGCATTACCTATGGGGTGACAGGAAGCTACGAGCAGTACTTC
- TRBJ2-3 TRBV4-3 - CASSQADLATDTQYF TGCGCCAGCAGCCAAGCGGACTTGGCGACAGATACGCAGTATTTT
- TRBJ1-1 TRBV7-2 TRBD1 CASSLGQTNTEAFF TGTGCCAGCAGCTTGGGACAGACGAACACTGAAGCTTTCTTT
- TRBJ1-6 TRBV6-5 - CASSLDRSNSPLHF TGTGCCAGCAGTTTAGACAGGAGTAATTCACCCCTCCACTTT
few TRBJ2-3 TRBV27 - CASKVSDTQYF TGTGCCAGCAAAGTATCAGATACGCAGTATTTT
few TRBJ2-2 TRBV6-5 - CASSSRDLDTGELFF TGTGCCAGCAGTTCTCGGGACTTAGACACCGGGGAGCTGTTTTTT
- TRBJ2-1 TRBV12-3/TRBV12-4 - CASSFSGRNEQFF TGTGCCAGCAGTTTTTCGGGTAGAAATGAGCAGTTCTTC
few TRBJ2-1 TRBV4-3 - CASSHEGRRGYNEQFF TGCGCCAGCAGCCATGAAGGGCGCAGGGGCTACAATGAGCAGTTCTTC
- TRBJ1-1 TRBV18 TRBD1 CASSQTGTYTEAFF TGTGCCAGCTCACAGACAGGGACGTACACTGAAGCTTTCTTT
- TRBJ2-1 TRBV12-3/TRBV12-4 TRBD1 CASRRPGQGKNNEQFF TGTGCCAGCAGGCGACCGGGACAGGGGAAAAACAATGAGCAGTTCTTC
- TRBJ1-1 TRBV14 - CASRGGHTEAFF TGTGCCAGCCGGGGGGGGCACACTGAAGCTTTCTTT
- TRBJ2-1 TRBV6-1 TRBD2 CASSEAGGRARNEQFF TGTGCCAGCAGTGAAGCGGGCGGGAGAGCTCGTAATGAGCAGTTCTTC
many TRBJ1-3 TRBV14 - CASSQAGSSGNTIYF TGTGCCAGCAGCCAAGCGGGGAGCTCTGGAAACACCATATATTTT
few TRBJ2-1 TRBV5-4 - CASSSGADSYNEQFF TGTGCCAGCAGCTCCGGGGCGGACTCCTACAATGAGCAGTTCTTC
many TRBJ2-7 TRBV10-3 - CAISQPGGYEQYF TGTGCCATCAGTCAGCCGGGTGGCTACGAGCAGTACTTC
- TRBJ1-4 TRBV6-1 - CASSVQGGSTNEKLFF TGTGCCAGCAGTGTGCAGGGAGGGTCAACTAATGAAAAACTGTTTTTT
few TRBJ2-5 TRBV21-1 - CASSPRPLRDNQETQYF TGTGCCAGCAGCCCTCGACCTCTCCGGGACAACCAAGAGACCCAGTACTTC
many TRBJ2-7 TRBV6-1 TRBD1 CASSADRVPIQLSYEQYF TGTGCCAGCAGTGCTGACAGGGTACCAATCCAATTATCCTACGAGCAGTACTTC
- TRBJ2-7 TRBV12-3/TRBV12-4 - CASSPRDLRLYEQYF TGTGCCAGCAGTCCCCGGGACCTCCGTCTCTACGAGCAGTACTTC
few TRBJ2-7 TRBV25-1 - CASSEYPSEQYF TGTGCCAGCAGTGAATACCCCTCCGAGCAGTACTTC
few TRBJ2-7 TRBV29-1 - CSVQKGSYEQYF TGCAGCGTTCAAAAGGGGTCCTACGAGCAGTACTTC
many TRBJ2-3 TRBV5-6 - CASSTTDTQYF TGTGCCAGCAGCACCACAGATACGCAGTATTTT
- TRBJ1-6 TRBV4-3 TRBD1 CASSQAGRGGNSPLHF TGCGCCAGCAGCCAAGCCGGCAGGGGGGGTAATTCACCCCTCCACTTT
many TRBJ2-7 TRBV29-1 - CSVASTSYYEQYF TGCAGCGTTGCATCGACTAGTTACTACGAGCAGTACTTC
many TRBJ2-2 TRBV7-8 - CASQGRWGTANTGELFF TGTGCCAGCCAGGGACGCTGGGGAACCGCGAACACCGGGGAGCTGTTTTTT
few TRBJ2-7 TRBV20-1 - CSARGQAYEQYF TGCAGTGCCAGGGGACAAGCCTACGAGCAGTACTTC
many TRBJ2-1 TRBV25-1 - CASSELAINEQFF TGTGCCAGCAGTGAATTGGCTATTAATGAGCAGTTCTTC